One sample yielded the 18 T cell receptor beta chains listed below, sequenced in a study of shared clonotypes between healthy human individuals. Repertoires were generated with immunoSEQ multiplex PCR, while TCRdb's copy carries only in-frame clones and drops some. The sample has more than 2 million clones, about 95% seen once; the top ten hold more than 0.1%. Sequences were obtained from naive CD4+ T cells sorted from blood. Subset reported: CD45RA+ positively selected. The source is a man between 18 and 35 years old in good health.

V gene TRBV25-1 combines with J gene TRBJ2-2; the match to TRBD1 covers 8 bases. The trim removed 3 bases at V and 5 bases at J, leaving 8 bases unmatched. The CDR3 extends over 16 amino acids. Looked up from germline, CDR1 is MGHDK and CDR2 is SYGVNS. CDR3 sequence (DNA): TGTGCCAGCAGTGATCCCGACAGGGGTAGGACCGGGGAGCTGTTTTTT. It is translated as CASSDPDRGRTGELFF.

The V and J genes are TRBV9 and TRBJ2-2; TRBD1 matches at 7 bases. Germline assignment: CDR1 SGDLS and CDR2 YYNGEE. This CDR3 is built from 16 residues. The J segment lost 4 bases and the V segment lost 1 base, leaving 7 bases of the junction unmatched. CDR3 in DNA: TGTGCCAGCAGCGTACTAGGGGGCGGAGGCACCGGGGAGCTGTTTTTT. Translation gives CASSVLGGGGTGELFF.

As concerns this clone: The same CDR3 arises from other DNA sequences in this sample as well. The chain combines TRBV11-2 with TRBJ1-3; D gene ambiguous. The CDR3 runs 15 residues. Per the germline V gene, CDR1 is SGHAT and CDR2 is FQNNGV. Trimming left V 1 base short and J 0 bases short, with 7 bases between. The CDR3 is CASSLGPSSGNTIYF. CDR3 bases: TGTGCCAGCAGCTTAGGACCTTCCTCTGGAAACACCATATATTTT.

The chain has TRBV18 and TRBJ1-2; 9 bases are a match to TRBD1. V shed 2 bases, J shed 8 bases, and the junction held 6 bases outside the gene matches. Germline loops: CDR1 KGHSH, CDR2 LQKENI. This CDR3 has 14 amino acids. The CDR3 DNA is TGTGCCAGCTCACCAAGACAGGGGGATTCAGGCTACACCTTC. Encoded protein: CASSPRQGDSGYTF.

The chain combines TRBV2 with TRBJ2-3, with no clear D. CDR3 length: 15 residues. The germline V gene encodes CDR1 SNHLY and CDR2 FYNNEI. Trimming stripped 6 bases from V and 4 bases from J, with 17 bases between. The CDR3 reads CASSPWSAGADTQYF. The CDR3 nucleotides read TGTGCCAGCAGCCCCTGGAGTGCTGGGGCAGATACGCAGTATTTT.

This clone occurred a few times. The V and J genes are TRBV30 and TRBJ1-5; possible D gene TRBD1, 6 bases. CDR1 is GTSNPN, CDR2 SVGIG, per germline (reference sequence). V dropped 5 bases and J dropped 3 bases, with 11 bases sitting between them. This CDR3 comprises 13 residues. The CDR3 here is CAWATGNNQPQHF. The CDR3 DNA reads as TGTGCCTGGGCCACAGGGAACAATCAGCCCCAGCATTTT. Full variable domain (outside the CDR3, taken from reference TRBV30 and TRBJ1-5): SQTIHQWPATLVQPVGSPLSLECTVEGTSNPNLYWYRQAAGRGLQLLFYSVGIGQISSEVPQNLSASRPQDRQFILSSKKLLLSDSGFYLCAWATGNNQPQHFGDGTRLSIL.

J is TRBJ2-7 and V is TRBV5-4, with D perhaps matching TRBD1 (5 bases). Trimming pared 2 bases from V and 7 bases from J, leaving 19 bases between. This CDR3 region has 15 residues. Germline loops: CDR1 SGHNT, CDR2 YYREEE (reference sequence). Here the CDR3 reads CASSFFPVRGVEQYF. DNA for the CDR3: TGTGCCAGCAGCTTTTTCCCGGTAAGGGGCGTGGAGCAGTACTTC.

Points on this clone: The sample holds other DNA sequences that translate to the same CDR3. The J gene is TRBJ1-5, the V gene TRBV6-1; no reliable D call. CDR3 length: 12 amino acids. The germline V gene has CDR1 MNHNS and CDR2 SASEGT. V lost 8 bases to trimming and J lost 4 bases, with 9 bases between them. CDR3 DNA sequence: TGTGCCAGCCGCGGAGGAAATCAGCCCCAGCATTTT. It is translated as CASRGGNQPQHF.

In the case of this clone: The identical CDR3 is also encoded by other nucleotide sequences in the sample. This chain uses TRBV10-3 with TRBJ1-5; D gene unclear. There are 15 residues in the CDR3. Germline V gene data show CDR1 as ENHRY and CDR2 as SYGVKD. Trimming pared 0 bases from V and 1 base from J, leaving 7 bases between. The CDR3 region is CAISESGGSNQPQHF. In DNA form, the CDR3 reads TGTGCCATCAGTGAGTCGGGAGGGAGCAATCAGCCCCAGCATTTT.

The chain carries TRBV27 and TRBJ2-3, with TRBD2 matching over 13 bases. Trimming took 7 bases from V and 8 from J; bases not matched to a gene: 9. Germline V gives CDR1 MNHEY, CDR2 SMNVEV (reference sequence). CDR3 length: 15 amino acids. The CDR3 sequence is CASTLRLAGGGTQYF. CDR3 DNA: TGTGCCAGCACCTTAAGACTAGCGGGAGGAGGTACGCAGTATTTT.

Notes on this clone: The same CDR3 is also encoded by other DNA sequences in this sample. J is TRBJ2-7 and V is TRBV5-1, with TRBD2 matching 12 bases. CDR1 and CDR2 from the germline V gene are SGHRS and YFSETQ. Trimming took 4 bases from V and 1 from J; bases not matched to a gene: 3. This CDR3 contains 15 residues. The CDR3 protein is CASSPGLAGSYEQYF. The CDR3 region has the DNA TGCGCCAGCAGCCCCGGACTAGCGGGATCCTACGAGCAGTACTTC.

The gene calls are TRBV5-4 and TRBJ1-1, with D maybe TRBD1 (6 bases). Deletions cut 4 bases from V and 8 bases from J, with 15 bases between. The CDR3 is 13 residues long. Germline loops: CDR1 SGHNT, CDR2 YYREEE (reference sequence). The CDR3 sequence is CASSLIGQFEAFF. CDR3 DNA: TGTGCCAGCAGCCTCATTGGACAGTTCGAAGCTTTCTTT.

Only one count was recorded for this clone. The chain couples TRBV6-5 to TRBJ1-1; D is unclear. CDR3 length: 14 amino acids. Per germline, CDR1 MNHEY and CDR2 SVGAGI. V dropped 4 bases and J dropped 6 bases, with 15 bases sitting between them. CDR3 amino acids: CASSFRPLSPEAFF. The CDR3, as DNA: TGTGCCAGCAGTTTCCGACCGCTTAGCCCTGAAGCTTTCTTT.

V usage is TRBV28 and J usage is TRBJ2-7; D might be TRBD2 (6 bases). Germline V gene sequence: CDR1 MDHEN, CDR2 SYDVKM. The V gene lost 6 bases and the J gene lost 6 bases, with 21 bases spanning the gap. The length of the CDR3 is 15 residues. This CDR3 is CASSRSSRGGPEQYF. DNA for the CDR3: TGTGCCAGCAGCCGATCATCGAGGGGAGGTCCCGAGCAGTACTTC.

This chain uses TRBV30 with TRBJ2-1; 7 bases map to TRBD1. The CDR3 runs to 13 residues. J gave up 9 bases and V 2 bases, and 7 bases lay outside the gene matches. CDR1 and CDR2 from the germline V gene are GTSNPN and SVGIG (reference sequence). The CDR3 here is CAWSTLGGIEQFF. The CDR3 DNA sequence: TGTGCCTGGAGTACTTTAGGGGGCATTGAGCAGTTCTTC.

CDR3 region: CASSLSGGIETEAFF. The CDR3 DNA is TGTGCCAGCAGCTTGTCAGGGGGAATCGAAACTGAAGCTTTCTTT. The chain is built from TRBV5-6 and TRBJ1-1; 7 nucleotides match TRBD1. This CDR3 is 15 amino acids long. V trimming: 1 base; J trimming: 5 bases; junction bases outside the gene matches: 8. Germline-derived CDR1 and CDR2 are SGHDT and YYEEEE.

J is TRBJ2-3 and V is TRBV12-1; no DNA check was done on the table's D call, TRBD1. TRBV12-1 is flagged as a pseudogene. The CDR3 is made up of 14 amino acids. CDR3 DNA sequence: TGTGCCAGCAGCCGCGACAGAGCCACAGATACGCAGTATTTT. Translation: CASSRDRATDTQYF.

The chain is built from TRBV5-1 and TRBJ1-2, with TRBD1 matching over 7 bases. This CDR3 region has 15 residues. V was pared by 0 bases and J by 4 bases, with 6 bases of the junction left unmatched. Germline CDR1 is SGHRS and CDR2 is YFSETQ. CDR3 sequence: CASSLVQGGIYGYTF. The CDR3, as DNA: TGCGCCAGCAGCTTGGTTCAGGGGGGAATCTATGGCTACACCTTC.